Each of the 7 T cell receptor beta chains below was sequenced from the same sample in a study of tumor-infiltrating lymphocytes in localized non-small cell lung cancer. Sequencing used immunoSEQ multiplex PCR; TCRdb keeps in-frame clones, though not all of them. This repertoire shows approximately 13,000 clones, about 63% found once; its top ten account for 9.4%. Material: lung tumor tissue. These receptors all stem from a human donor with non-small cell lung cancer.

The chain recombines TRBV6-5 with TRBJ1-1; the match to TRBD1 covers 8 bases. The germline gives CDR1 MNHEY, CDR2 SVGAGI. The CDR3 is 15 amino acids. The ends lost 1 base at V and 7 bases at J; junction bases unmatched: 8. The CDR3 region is CASSYLLGQGGEAFF. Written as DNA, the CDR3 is TGTGCCAGCAGTTACTTACTCGGACAGGGAGGTGAAGCTTTCTTT.

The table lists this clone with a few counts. CDR3 loop: CASSLVGETQYF. DNA of the CDR3: TGTGCCAGCAGCTTAGTCGGAGAGACCCAGTACTTC. This chain links TRBV7-9 with TRBJ2-5; D remains ambiguous. This CDR3 contains 12 residues. V lost 1 base to trimming and J lost 4 bases, with 4 bases between them. The germline gives CDR1 SEHNR, CDR2 FQNEAQ (reference sequence).

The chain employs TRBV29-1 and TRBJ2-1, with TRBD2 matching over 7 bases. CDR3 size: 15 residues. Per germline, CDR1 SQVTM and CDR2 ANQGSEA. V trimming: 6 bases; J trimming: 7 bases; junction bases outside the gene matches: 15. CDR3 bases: TGCAGCGTCCACCTAGCGGTGGTCGTGATGAATGAGCAGTTCTTC. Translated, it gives CSVHLAVVVMNEQFF.

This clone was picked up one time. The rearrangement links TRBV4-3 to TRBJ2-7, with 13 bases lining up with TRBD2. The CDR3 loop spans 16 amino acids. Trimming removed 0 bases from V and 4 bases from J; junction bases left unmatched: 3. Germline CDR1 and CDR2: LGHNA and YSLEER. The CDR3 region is CASSQEWTSGGYEQYF. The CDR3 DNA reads TGCGCCAGCAGCCAAGAATGGACTAGCGGGGGATACGAGCAGTACTTC.

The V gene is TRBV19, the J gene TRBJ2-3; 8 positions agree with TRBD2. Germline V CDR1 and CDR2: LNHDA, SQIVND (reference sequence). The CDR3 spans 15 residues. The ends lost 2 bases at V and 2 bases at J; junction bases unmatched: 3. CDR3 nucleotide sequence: TGTGCCAGTAGTATAACTAGCGGTTACACAGATACGCAGTATTTT. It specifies CASSITSGYTDTQYF.

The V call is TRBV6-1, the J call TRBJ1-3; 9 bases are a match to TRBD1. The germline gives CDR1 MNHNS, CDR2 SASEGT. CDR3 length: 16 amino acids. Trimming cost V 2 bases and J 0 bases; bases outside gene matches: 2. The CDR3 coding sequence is TGTGCCAGCAGTGAACCGGGACAGGGCTCTGGAAACACCATATATTTT. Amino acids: CASSEPGQGSGNTIYF.

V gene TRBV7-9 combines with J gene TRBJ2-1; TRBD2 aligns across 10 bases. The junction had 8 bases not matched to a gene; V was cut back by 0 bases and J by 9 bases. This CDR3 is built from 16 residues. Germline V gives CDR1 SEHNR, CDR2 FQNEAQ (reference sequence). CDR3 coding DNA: TGTGCCAGCAGCTTAGCGGCTAGCGGGAGAGGCGGTGAGCAGTTCTTC. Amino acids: CASSLAASGRGGEQFF.